A single sample gave rise to the 31 T cell receptor beta chains below, sequenced in a study of CD8 T cells in Susac syndrome. RNA amounts of 0.5 to 1 ug underwent reverse transcription with random hexamers. TCRdb itself ran the immunoSEQ multiplex PCR reads through MiXCR, one entry per CDR3 protein. The repertoire holds more than 120,000 distinct CDR3 sequences, roughly 94% seen once, with about 0.076% in the top ten. The sequencing input was CD4+ T cells from PBMCs. The source of these receptors is a human donor in good health.

The chain has TRBV6-2 or TRBV6-3 and TRBJ2-6; 8 positions agree with TRBD1. Trimming removed 5 bases from V and 0 bases from J; junction bases left unmatched: 18. CDR1 MNHEY and CDR2 SVGEGT come from the germline V gene. The CDR3 runs 21 residues. The CDR3 is CASSHGRFWDRFYSGANVLTF. CDR3 DNA: TGTGCCAGCAGTCACGGACGCTTCTGGGACAGGTTTTACTCTGGGGCCAACGTCCTGACTTTC.

This sequence joins TRBV5-1 and TRBJ2-7, with 10 bases fitting TRBD1. CDR1 is SGHRS and CDR2 is YFSETQ in the germline V gene. The J segment lost 0 bases and the V segment lost 2 bases, leaving 5 bases of the junction unmatched. The CDR3 consists of 16 residues. The CDR3 nucleotides read TGCGCCAGCAGCTTAACCGGGACAGGGGTCTCCTACGAGCAGTACTTC. Protein: CASSLTGTGVSYEQYF.

This chain joins TRBV7-2 and TRBJ2-7, with a possible D match to TRBD2 (6 bases). Germline values: CDR1 SGHTA, CDR2 FQGNSA. The CDR3 totals 15 residues. Between the trimmed V and J ends, which lost 5 bases and 0 bases, there was a span of 14 bases. In DNA form, the CDR3 reads TGTGCCAGCAGCGCGTCAGCCGGGAGCTCCTACGAGCAGTACTTC. Its translation: CASSASAGSSYEQYF.

The CDR3 region has the DNA TGTGCCAGCAGTGTACTTTCCGGGGAGCTGTTTTTT. It yields the protein CASSVLSGELFF. The V call is TRBV6-1, the J call TRBJ2-2; unclear D gene. The germline gives CDR1 MNHNS, CDR2 SASEGT. The CDR3 contains 12 residues. V lost 4 bases to trimming and J lost 6 bases, with 6 bases between them.

J is TRBJ1-1 and V is TRBV29-1; tentatively, D is TRBD1 (5 bases). Germline V gives CDR1 SQVTM, CDR2 ANQGSEA. The V end was cut by 5 bases, the J end by 1 base, with 17 bases between. The CDR3 has 15 residues. CDR3 in DNA: TGCAGCGTTCAACCGGGACTCAGATGGAACACTGAAGCTTTCTTT. This translates into CSVQPGLRWNTEAFF.

The V and J genes are TRBV27 and TRBJ1-1, with D uncertain. The CDR3 has 14 residues. V lost 4 bases and J lost 3, with 12 bases in between. Germline lookup yields CDR1 MNHEY and CDR2 SMNVEV (reference sequence). The chain's CDR3 is CASSSLRGDTEAFF. The CDR3 DNA reads TGTGCCAGCAGTTCTCTGAGAGGTGACACTGAAGCTTTCTTT.

V is TRBV27 and J is TRBJ1-4; D possibly corresponds to TRBD1 (5 bases). The CDR3 runs 13 residues. CDR1 is MNHEY, CDR2 SMNVEV, per germline (reference sequence). V was trimmed by 3 bases and J by 6 bases, leaving 8 bases between them. CDR3 in DNA: TGTGCCAGCAGTTTTGGGACGGATGAAAAACTGTTTTTT. This codes for CASSFGTDEKLFF.

CDR3 amino acids: CASSQYGRNTGELFF. DNA of the CDR3: TGTGCCAGCAGCCAATACGGGAGGAACACCGGGGAGCTGTTTTTT. The V and J genes are TRBV3-1 and TRBJ2-2; possibly TRBD2 for D (6 bases). Germline CDR1 reads LGHDT; CDR2 reads YNNKEL (reference sequence). Trimming shortened V by 2 bases and J by 1 base, and 8 bases separated the two germline ends. This CDR3 comprises 15 residues. The full variable domain, completed using reference TRBV3-1 and TRBJ2-2, is DTAVSQTPKYLVTQMGNDKSIKCEQNLGHDTMYWYKQDSKKFLKIMFSYNNKELIINETVPNRFSPKSPDKAHLNLHINSLELGDSAVYFCASSQYGRNTGELFFGEGSRLTVL.

The chain recombines TRBV3-1 with TRBJ1-5; D possibly corresponds to TRBD1 (5 bases). The CDR3 totals 14 residues. The germline V gene encodes CDR1 LGHDT and CDR2 YNNKEL (reference sequence). V lost 3 bases and J lost 4, with 10 bases in between. In nucleotides, the CDR3 is TGTGCCAGCAGCCAGGCAGGGCCAAATCAGCCCCAGCATTTT. This gives the protein CASSQAGPNQPQHF.

CDR3 DNA sequence: TGTGCCAGTAGTATCGGTCGGTATGACTATGGCTACACCTTC. It codes for CASSIGRYDYGYTF. V and J are TRBV19 and TRBJ1-2; D is uncertain. The V end lost 3 bases, the J end lost 3 bases, and 11 bases lay between the germline ends. Germline V CDR1 and CDR2: LNHDA, SQIVND (reference sequence). The CDR3 spans 14 residues.

The CDR3 loop reads CASSPLATQETQYF. The CDR3 nucleotides read TGTGCCAGCTCACCGTTGGCAACTCAAGAGACCCAGTACTTC. The chain carries TRBV18 and TRBJ2-5; D unclear. V was clipped by 3 bases and J by 2 bases, with 10 bases between them. Looked up from germline, CDR1 is KGHSH and CDR2 is LQKENI. The length of the CDR3 is 14 residues.

The chain's CDR3 is CASSFSTDPRGYTF. The DNA of the CDR3 is TGCGCCAGCAGCTTCTCTACGGACCCGCGGGGCTACACCTTC. This chain uses TRBV5-1 with TRBJ1-2; D not resolved. The CDR3 is 14 amino acids. Germline V gene lookup returns CDR1 SGHRS and CDR2 YFSETQ. V was clipped by 2 bases and J by 8 bases, with 16 bases between them.

The gene calls are TRBV3-1 and TRBJ2-7, with D uncertain. Germline V gene sequence: CDR1 LGHDT, CDR2 YNNKEL (reference sequence). Deletions cut 4 bases from V and 0 bases from J, with 10 bases between. The CDR3 covers 14 residues. The CDR3 protein is CASSPTPDSYEQYF. The DNA for the CDR3 is TGTGCCAGCAGCCCGACACCTGACTCCTACGAGCAGTACTTC.

V gene TRBV7-4 combines with J gene TRBJ2-3; unclear D gene. This CDR3 spans 10 amino acids. In germline, CDR1 is SGHVT, CDR2 SQSDAQ. Trimming shortened V by 3 bases and J by 6 bases, and 1 base separated the two germline ends. The chain's CDR3 is CASSFDTQYF. The CDR3 nucleotides are TGTGCCAGCAGCTTTGATACGCAGTATTTT.

This rearrangement joins TRBV29-1 to TRBJ2-2, with D possibly matching TRBD1 (6 bases). Germline CDR1 is SQVTM and CDR2 is ANQGSEA. Trimming removed 5 bases at V and 0 bases at J, with 10 bases between. This CDR3 comprises 14 residues. The DNA for the CDR3 is TGCAGCGTTAAGGGACAAACGAACACCGGGGAGCTGTTTTTT. Translated: CSVKGQTNTGELFF.

The rearrangement uses TRBV5-6 and TRBJ2-7; 9 nucleotides line up with TRBD1. V was clipped by 3 bases and J by 0 bases; unmatched bases: 7. The CDR3 runs 16 residues. Germline V gives CDR1 SGHDT, CDR2 YYEEEE. CDR3 sequence (DNA): TGTGCCAGCAGCTGGGGACAGGGCTCGCCCTCCTACGAGCAGTACTTC. This sequence encodes CASSWGQGSPSYEQYF.

The CDR3 is CATSDFGTQYF. CDR3 in DNA: TGTGCCACCAGTGATTTTGGGACCCAGTACTTC. V gene TRBV24-1 combines with J gene TRBJ2-5; D is uncertain. CDR1 is KGHDR, CDR2 SFDVKD, per germline. Between the trimmed V and J ends, which lost 1 base and 7 bases, there was a span of 3 bases. The CDR3 is made up of 11 amino acids.

V gene TRBV30 combines with J gene TRBJ2-2; D ambiguous. Trimming removed 4 bases at V and 1 base at J, with 7 bases between. CDR3 length equals 13 residues. Germline-derived CDR1 and CDR2 are GTSNPN and SVGIG (reference sequence). The CDR3 DNA reads as TGTGCCTGGACAGATTTGAACACCGGGGAGCTGTTTTTT. Translation: CAWTDLNTGELFF.

The V gene is TRBV20-1, the J gene TRBJ2-1, with 14 bases identical to TRBD2. The V gene end was trimmed by 3 bases and the J gene end by 0 bases; junction bases not matched to a gene: 10. CDR3 length: 19 amino acids. Germline V CDR1 and CDR2: DFQATT, SNEGSKA (reference sequence). The CDR3 sequence is CSARMTSGRAASSYNEQFF. CDR3 coding DNA: TGCAGTGCTAGGATGACTAGCGGGAGGGCCGCGAGCTCCTACAATGAGCAGTTCTTC.

The chain links TRBV7-2 to TRBJ1-2, with D possibly TRBD1 on 5 matching bases. V gave up 1 base and J gave up 0 bases, with 9 bases separating them. Germline CDR1 and CDR2: SGHTA and FQGNSA. The CDR3 spans 15 residues. CDR3 sequence reads: CASSLDGATNYGYTF. In DNA form, the CDR3 reads TGTGCCAGCAGCTTAGATGGGGCAACTAACTATGGCTACACCTTC.

The chain recombines TRBV13 with TRBJ2-3; D gene unclear. The CDR3 is 16 amino acids. Germline V gives CDR1 PRHDT, CDR2 FYEKMQ (reference sequence). V lost 4 bases and J lost 2, with 16 bases in between. The CDR3 loop is CASSSGGPPSTDTQYF. In DNA, the CDR3 is TGTGCCAGCAGCTCGGGCGGTCCACCTTCCACAGATACGCAGTATTTT.

This sequence joins TRBV21-1 and TRBJ2-7; TRBD1, the table's D call, lacks a check against the DNA. TRBV21-1 is a pseudogene locus. This CDR3 spans 15 amino acids. The CDR3, as DNA: TGTGCCAGCAGCCCACGGGCTGACAGGGGCGGCGAGCAGTACTTC. Protein product: CASSPRADRGGEQYF.

The chain has TRBV20-1 and TRBJ2-6; D gene unclear. This CDR3 spans 15 amino acids. The germline V and J ends were trimmed by 3 bases and 0 bases, with 9 bases remaining between them. The germline V gene encodes CDR1 DFQATT and CDR2 SNEGSKA (reference sequence). The CDR3 region is CSARSATSGANVLTF. As DNA, the CDR3 is TGCAGTGCTAGGTCCGCAACCTCTGGGGCCAACGTCCTGACTTTC.

The chain couples TRBV27 to TRBJ2-2; D is tentatively TRBD1 or TRBD2 (5 bases each). The CDR3 extends over 15 amino acids. Trimming stripped 2 bases from V and 5 bases from J, with 12 bases between. Germline V gene sequence: CDR1 MNHEY, CDR2 SMNVEV (reference sequence). CDR3 residues: CASSLEGRGTGELFF. In nucleotides, the CDR3 is TGTGCCAGCAGTTTAGAGGGGCGAGGAACCGGGGAGCTGTTTTTT.

The chain combines TRBV13 with TRBJ2-3, with a tentative D call TRBD1 (6 bases). This CDR3 has 12 amino acids. Germline loops: CDR1 PRHDT, CDR2 FYEKMQ (reference sequence). Trimming removed 11 bases at V and 1 base at J, with 10 bases between. The CDR3 region is CASAGGTDTQYF. The CDR3 DNA reads TGTGCCTCAGCAGGGGGCACAGATACGCAGTATTTT.

The chain links TRBV6-5 to TRBJ2-5; TRBD2 matches 10 bases. CDR1 is MNHEY, CDR2 SVGAGI, per germline. V was pared by 6 bases and J by 2 bases, with 15 bases of the junction left unmatched. This CDR3 has 18 residues. CDR3 residues: CASRLAGGPTSVQETQYF. CDR3 bases: TGTGCCAGCAGATTAGCGGGAGGCCCTACGTCGGTACAAGAGACCCAGTACTTC.

The chain couples TRBV30 to TRBJ1-2; no definite D call. V lost 2 bases and J lost 7, with 14 bases in between. The length of the CDR3 is 13 residues. Germline lookup yields CDR1 GTSNPN and CDR2 SVGIG (reference sequence). The CDR3 DNA sequence: TGTGCCTGGAGTTACCCCTTGGACGGTGGCTACACCTTC. It encodes CAWSYPLDGGYTF.

The chain has TRBV30 and TRBJ2-7, with D maybe TRBD1 (5 bases). CDR3 length equals 13 residues. V gave up 4 bases and J gave up 1 base, with 11 bases separating them. Per germline, CDR1 GTSNPN and CDR2 SVGIG (reference sequence). In DNA form, the CDR3 reads TGTGCCTGGACTCTGACAGATTCCTACGAGCAGTACTTC. Its protein is CAWTLTDSYEQYF.

The rearrangement links TRBV28 to TRBJ2-3; weak D call: TRBD1 (6 bases). Germline-derived CDR1 and CDR2 are MDHEN and SYDVKM. The V and J ends lost 4 bases and 2 bases respectively, with 13 bases between them. This CDR3 has 15 residues. This CDR3 is CASSSLTGNTDTQYF. DNA for the CDR3: TGTGCCAGCAGTTCATTAACAGGGAACACAGATACGCAGTATTTT.

The rearrangement joins TRBV7-9 to TRBJ1-1, with 7 bases aligning to TRBD1. This CDR3 comprises 14 residues. J was trimmed by 5 bases and V by 8 bases; bases with no gene match: 11. CDR1 and CDR2 (germline): SEHNR, FQNEAQ (reference sequence). The CDR3 sequence is CASVTGARWTEAFF. In DNA form, the CDR3 reads TGTGCCAGCGTTACAGGGGCCAGGTGGACTGAAGCTTTCTTT.

This sequence joins TRBV7-8 and TRBJ2-5; 7 nucleotides match TRBD2. This CDR3 is 16 amino acids long. V trimming: 7 bases; J trimming: 5 bases; junction bases outside the gene matches: 16. Germline assignment: CDR1 SGHVS and CDR2 FQNEAQ. This CDR3 reads CASNMREGLLGETQYF. CDR3 DNA sequence: TGTGCCAGCAACATGAGGGAGGGGCTATTAGGGGAGACCCAGTACTTC.